One and the same sample provided the 20 T cell receptor beta chains below, sequenced in a study of blood T cell repertoires in COVID-19. Using immunoSEQ multiplex PCR, the repertoire was profiled, and TCRdb retains in-frame clones only, with some absent. This sample has around 250,000 clones; approximately 85% occur once, and the top ten carry 6.6%. Sequences were obtained from PBMCs or T cells enriched from blood (not recorded which). These receptors all stem from a woman aged 50 to 65 who had been exposed to COVID-19.

In its sample, this clone was seen a few times. The chain employs TRBV19 and TRBJ2-7, with 7 bases aligning to TRBD1. There are 15 residues in the CDR3. CDR1 LNHDA and CDR2 SQIVND come from the germline V gene (reference sequence). V shed 7 bases, J shed 0 bases, and the junction held 9 bases outside the gene matches. CDR3 bases: TGTGCCAGTACCGCCCAGACAGGGAGCTCCTACGAGCAGTACTTC. Residues: CASTAQTGSSYEQYF.

The chain uses TRBV4-2 and TRBJ2-1, with 8 bases lining up with TRBD1. The length of the CDR3 is 16 residues. Trimming removed 2 bases from V and 7 bases from J; junction bases left unmatched: 10. CDR1 is LGHNA and CDR2 is YNFKEQ in the germline V gene. CDR3: CASSQLQGAEGNEQFF. Here the CDR3 DNA reads TGTGCCAGCAGCCAACTTCAGGGGGCCGAGGGGAATGAGCAGTTCTTC.

In this sample, this clone turned up a few times. V and J are TRBV5-4 and TRBJ1-2; 7 bases are a match to TRBD1. Losses at the gene ends were 1 base for V and 6 bases for J; bases not matched to a gene: 9. The CDR3 is 15 amino acids. Germline V CDR1 and CDR2: SGHNT, YYREEE (reference sequence). The CDR3 bases are TGTGCCAGCAGCTTGAATGTGAAGGGGGCTAATGGCTACACCTTC. Translation gives CASSLNVKGANGYTF.

This clone appeared a single time. This chain connects TRBV29-1 to TRBJ1-5; D perhaps matches TRBD1 (5 bases). Germline V CDR1 and CDR2: SQVTM, ANQGSEA. The CDR3 is 14 amino acids. Trimming removed 4 bases from V and 9 bases from J, with 19 bases in between. The CDR3 DNA follows: TGCAGCGTTGGCGGTGGTGGAGGGGAGGTGCCCCAGCATTTT. It is translated as CSVGGGGGEVPQHF.

The V gene is TRBV19, the J gene TRBJ2-2; 8 nucleotides align to TRBD2. This CDR3 is 16 amino acids long. V lost 7 bases, J lost 0 bases, and 7 bases stayed unmatched. Germline lookup yields CDR1 LNHDA and CDR2 SQIVND (reference sequence). In DNA, the CDR3 is TGTGCCAGTACTGATAGCGGGGAGACGAACACCGGGGAGCTGTTTTTT. Encoded protein: CASTDSGETNTGELFF.

The chain recombines TRBV7-8 with TRBJ2-7; 7 nucleotides agree with TRBD1. CDR3 length equals 15 residues. Germline CDR1 reads SGHVS; CDR2 reads FQNEAQ. Trimming removed 4 bases from V and 1 base from J; junction bases left unmatched: 7. The CDR3 region is CASSSQTGKSYEQYF. CDR3 bases: TGTGCCAGCAGCTCCCAGACAGGGAAATCCTACGAGCAGTACTTC.

This chain joins TRBV24-1 and TRBJ2-1; maybe TRBD1 (6 bases). V lost 3 bases and J lost 13, with 15 bases in between. Germline CDR1 KGHDR, CDR2 SFDVKD. The length of the CDR3 is 13 residues. CDR3 residues: CATSDPDRLIQFF. DNA for the CDR3: TGTGCCACCAGTGATCCTGACAGGCTCATACAGTTCTTC.

V and J are TRBV4-3 and TRBJ1-2; 9 positions agree with TRBD1. Germline CDR1 is LGHNA and CDR2 is YSLEER. V lost 3 bases to trimming and J lost 3 bases; unmatched junction nucleotides: 5. The CDR3 loop spans 15 amino acids. In DNA, the CDR3 is TGCGCCAGCAGCCACCCGGGACAGGGTCACTATGGCTACACCTTC. This sequence encodes CASSHPGQGHYGYTF.

The chain joins TRBV7-2 to TRBJ1-2; 8 nucleotides match TRBD1. Per the germline V gene, CDR1 is SGHTA and CDR2 is FQGNSA. This CDR3 is 16 amino acids long. V was pared by 5 bases and J by 3 bases, with 11 bases of the junction left unmatched. CDR3: CASSLVPGQADYGYTF. The CDR3 bases are TGTGCCAGCAGCCTCGTCCCGGGACAGGCGGACTATGGCTACACCTTC.

This clone appeared a few times. Within the sample, other DNA sequences also encode this same CDR3. This chain links TRBV5-1 with TRBJ1-1, with 8 bases aligning to TRBD1. Germline loops: CDR1 SGHRS, CDR2 YFSETQ. The CDR3 spans 14 residues. V gave up 0 bases and J gave up 5 bases; unmatched junction bases: 3. The CDR3: CASSLGTGRTEAFF. The CDR3 nucleotides read TGCGCCAGCAGCTTGGGGACAGGGCGGACTGAAGCTTTCTTT.

The chain couples TRBV7-6 to TRBJ1-5; D gene ambiguous. In germline, CDR1 is SGHVS, CDR2 FNYEAQ. V gave up 5 bases and J gave up 7 bases, with 12 bases separating them. This CDR3 spans 13 amino acids. CDR3 protein: CASSAGAGQPQHF. DNA of the CDR3: TGTGCCAGCAGCGCCGGCGCAGGCCAGCCCCAGCATTTT.

This sequence joins TRBV19 and TRBJ2-1; TRBD2 agrees at 8 bases. This CDR3 comprises 17 residues. Trimming cost V 1 base and J 3 bases; bases outside gene matches: 8. CDR1 is LNHDA, CDR2 SQIVND, per germline (reference sequence). As DNA, the CDR3 is TGTGCCAGTAGTATAGCTAAGCGGGGGACACTCTACAATGAGCAGTTCTTC. Its protein product is CASSIAKRGTLYNEQFF.

The chain employs TRBV20-1 and TRBJ1-2, with TRBD1 matching over 7 bases. J was trimmed by 3 bases and V by 6 bases; bases with no gene match: 1. The CDR3 loop spans 11 amino acids. Germline V gene lookup returns CDR1 DFQATT and CDR2 SNEGSKA (reference sequence). In nucleotides, the CDR3 is TGCAGTGCCACAGGGGACTATGGCTACACCTTC. Translation gives CSATGDYGYTF.

This clone has only one observation. The genes are TRBV11-2 and TRBJ1-6; D ambiguous. Germline-derived CDR1 and CDR2 are SGHAT and FQNNGV. With 4 bases removed from V and 4 bases from J, the gap between germline ends came to 5 bases. The CDR3 loop spans 13 amino acids. Written as DNA, the CDR3 is TGTGCCAGCAGCTCAACTTATAATTCACCCCTCCACTTT. Translating it yields CASSSTYNSPLHF. Full variable domain (remainder filled in from reference TRBV11-2 and TRBJ1-6): EAGVAQSPRYKIIEKRQSVAFWCNPISGHATLYWYQQILGQGPKLLIQFQNNGVVDDSQLPKDRFSAERLKGVDSTLKIQPAKLEDSAVYLCASSSTYNSPLHFGNGTRLTVT.

This chain links TRBV9 with TRBJ1-3, with no clear D. V lost 4 bases to trimming and J lost 0 bases, with 14 bases between them. The CDR3 has 16 amino acids. Germline V gene sequence: CDR1 SGDLS, CDR2 YYNGEE. CDR3 loop: CASSLLSASSGNTIYF. DNA for the CDR3: TGTGCCAGCAGCCTACTTAGTGCGAGCTCTGGAAACACCATATATTTT.

This rearrangement joins TRBV4-3 to TRBJ1-2; D ambiguous. The CDR3 extends over 13 amino acids. Germline CDR1 is LGHNA and CDR2 is YSLEER. The V end lost 0 bases, the J end lost 7 bases, and 9 bases lay between the germline ends. CDR3 nucleotides: TGCGCCAGCAGCCAAGATGGAACTACTGGCTACACCTTC. It translates to CASSQDGTTGYTF.

V gene TRBV5-1 combines with J gene TRBJ1-2, with TRBD1 as a possible D gene (6 bases). In germline, CDR1 is SGHRS, CDR2 YFSETQ. Trimming took off 0 bases at V and 0 bases at J, with 6 bases between the two ends. The CDR3 sequence is 14 residues long. Here the CDR3 reads CASSLGTANYGYTF. In DNA form, the CDR3 reads TGCGCCAGCAGCTTGGGGACAGCTAACTATGGCTACACCTTC.

The chain carries TRBV2 and TRBJ1-6; D may be TRBD1 (6 bases). Trimming took off 1 base at V and 0 bases at J, with 7 bases between the two ends. The germline V gene encodes CDR1 SNHLY and CDR2 FYNNEI. This CDR3 is 16 amino acids long. CDR3 amino acids: CASSEGGPSYNSPLHF. The CDR3, as DNA: TGTGCCAGCAGTGAAGGGGGGCCCTCCTATAATTCACCCCTCCACTTT. The full variable domain, rest sourced from reference TRBV2 and TRBJ1-6, is EPEVTQTPSHQVTQMGQEVILRCVPISNHLYFYWYRQILGQKVEFLVSFYNNEISEKSEIFDDQFSVERPDGSNFTLKIRSTKLEDSAMYFCASSEGGPSYNSPLHFGNGTRLTVT.

The V and J genes are TRBV7-9 and TRBJ1-1; TRBD1 agrees at 7 bases. Losses at the gene ends were 4 bases for V and 6 bases for J; bases not matched to a gene: 11. The CDR3 totals 15 residues. CDR1 and CDR2 from the germline V gene are SEHNR and FQNEAQ (reference sequence). CDR3 region: CASSSLGGARAEAFF. Here the CDR3 DNA reads TGTGCCAGCAGCTCATTAGGGGGCGCGAGGGCTGAAGCTTTCTTT. Supplemented by reference TRBV7-9 and TRBJ1-1, the full variable domain reads DTGVSQNPRHKITKRGQNVTFRCDPISEHNRLYWYRQTLGQGPEFLTYFQNEAQLEKSRLLSDRFSAERPKGSFSTLEIQRTEQGDSAMYLCASSSLGGARAEAFFGQGTRLTVV.

The rearrangement uses TRBV29-1 and TRBJ2-5, with TRBD1 matching 9 bases. J lost 10 bases, V lost 4 bases, and 13 bases had no gene match. The CDR3 covers 14 residues. CDR1 is SQVTM and CDR2 is ANQGSEA in the germline V gene. CDR3 region: CSVGRDRALGDQYF. DNA of the CDR3: TGCAGCGTTGGCCGGGACAGGGCCTTGGGGGACCAGTACTTC.